This T cell receptor (beta chain) comes out of a study of blood T cell repertoires in COVID-19. Overall study context: Nucleic acid was either cDNA or gDNA, and it came from T cells, B-cell-depleted T cells, or PBMCs.

Participants' own reports of clinical history determined their cohort assignment. Original methodology: Counts of nucleated cells, estimated from reference gene primer amplification, were obtained. Produced via immunoSEQ multiplex PCR; TCRdb's table is partial and in-frame only. V and J calls and clone size are copied from that table; D and trimming were computed from the DNA. The sample contains fewer than 300,000 clones, approximately 88% of which appear only once. There are 16 residues in the CDR3. V dropped 1 base and J dropped 4 bases, with 14 bases sitting between them. Germline CDR1 is LNHNV and CDR2 is YYDKDF (reference sequence).

The V and J genes are TRBV15 and TRBJ1-5, with D perhaps matching TRBD1 (5 bases). What was sequenced was PBMCs or T cells enriched from blood (not recorded which). This sequence was found in a middle-aged woman with acute COVID-19. In nucleotides, the CDR3 is TGTGCCACCAGCAGAGGGACACTTTTTTTAAATCAGCCCCAGCATTTT. Protein sequence: CATSRGTLFLNQPQHF.